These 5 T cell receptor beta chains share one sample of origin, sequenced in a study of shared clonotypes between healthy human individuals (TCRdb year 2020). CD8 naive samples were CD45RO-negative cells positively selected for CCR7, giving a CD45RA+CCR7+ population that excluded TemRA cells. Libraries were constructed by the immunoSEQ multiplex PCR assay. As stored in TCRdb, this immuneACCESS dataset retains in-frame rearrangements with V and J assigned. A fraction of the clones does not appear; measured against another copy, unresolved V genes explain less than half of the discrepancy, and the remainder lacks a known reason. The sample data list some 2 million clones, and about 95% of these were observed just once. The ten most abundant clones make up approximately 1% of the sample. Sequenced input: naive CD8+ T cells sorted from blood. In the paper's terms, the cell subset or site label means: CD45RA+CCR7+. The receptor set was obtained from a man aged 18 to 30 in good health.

The CDR3 DNA sequence: TGTGCCAGCAGTCCGGGACCCCTGGGATACGAGCAGTACTTC. Protein: CASSPGPLGYEQYF. The gene calls are TRBV28 and TRBJ2-7; D could derive from TRBD1 or TRBD2 (5 bases each). Germline CDR1 reads MDHEN; CDR2 reads SYDVKM. Trimming pared 5 bases from V and 4 bases from J, leaving 15 bases between. The CDR3 consists of 14 residues.

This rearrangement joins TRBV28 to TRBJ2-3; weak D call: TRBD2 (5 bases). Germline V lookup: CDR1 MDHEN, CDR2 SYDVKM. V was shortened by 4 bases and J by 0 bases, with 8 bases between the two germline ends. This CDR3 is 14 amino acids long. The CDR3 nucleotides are TGTGCCAGCAGTTCCCGGACTAGCACAGATACGCAGTATTTT. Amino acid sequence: CASSSRTSTDTQYF.

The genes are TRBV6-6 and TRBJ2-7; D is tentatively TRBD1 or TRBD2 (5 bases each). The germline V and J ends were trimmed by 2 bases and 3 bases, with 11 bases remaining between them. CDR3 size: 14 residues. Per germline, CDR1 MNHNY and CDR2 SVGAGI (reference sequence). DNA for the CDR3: TGTGCCAGCAGTTACAGGGGCGGAGGCTACGAGCAGTACTTC. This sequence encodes CASSYRGGGYEQYF.

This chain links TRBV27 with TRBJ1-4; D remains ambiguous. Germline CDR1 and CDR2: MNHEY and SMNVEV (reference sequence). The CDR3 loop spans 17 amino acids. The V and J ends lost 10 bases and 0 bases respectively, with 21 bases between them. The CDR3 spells CATIASKEKSTNEKLFF. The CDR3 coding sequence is TGTGCCACCATAGCGTCGAAGGAGAAGTCAACTAATGAAAAACTGTTTTTT. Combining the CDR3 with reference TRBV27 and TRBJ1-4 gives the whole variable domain EAQVTQNPRYLITVTGKKLTVTCSQNMNHEYMSWYRQDPGLGLRQIYYSMNVEVTDKGDVPEGYKVSRKEKRNFPLILESPSPNQTSLYFCATIASKEKSTNEKLFFGSGTQLSVL.

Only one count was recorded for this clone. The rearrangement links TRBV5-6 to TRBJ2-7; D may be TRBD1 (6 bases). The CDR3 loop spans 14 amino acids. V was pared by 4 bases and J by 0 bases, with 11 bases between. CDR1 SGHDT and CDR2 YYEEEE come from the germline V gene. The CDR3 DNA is TGTGCCAGCAGCGCAACAGGGAACTCCTACGAGCAGTACTTC. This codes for CASSATGNSYEQYF.